The 15 T cell receptor beta chains in this list originate from one sample, sequenced in a study of PD-1 blockade in mismatch repair-deficient tumors. Here immunoSEQ multiplex PCR was the method, and the copy in TCRdb shows in-frame clones only, minus some. Of some 26,000 clones in the sample, 83% were seen once. Sequencing was performed on peripheral blood, taken 12 weeks after starting pembrolizumab. The source of these receptors is an adult with mismatch repair-deficient cancer.

V is TRBV30 and J is TRBJ1-2; 8 bases agree with TRBD1. The CDR3 sequence is 12 residues long. Trimming took 3 bases from V and 6 from J; bases not matched to a gene: 3. CDR1 and CDR2 (germline): GTSNPN, SVGIG (reference sequence). The CDR3 region is CAWSLQGDGYTF. The CDR3 nucleotides are TGTGCCTGGAGCCTACAGGGGGATGGCTACACCTTC.

The chain carries TRBV2 and TRBJ2-7; 11 nucleotides line up with TRBD2. Germline CDR1 is SNHLY and CDR2 is FYNNEI. The CDR3 sequence is 17 residues long. V dropped 0 bases and J dropped 3; count of bases not matched to a gene: 7. The CDR3 sequence is CASSEAVGTSGSYEQYF. The CDR3 region has the DNA TGTGCCAGCAGTGAAGCTGTCGGAACTAGCGGGAGCTACGAGCAGTACTTC. Supplemented by reference TRBV2 and TRBJ2-7, the full variable domain reads EPEVTQTPSHQVTQMGQEVILRCVPISNHLYFYWYRQILGQKVEFLVSFYNNEISEKSEIFDDQFSVERPDGSNFTLKIRSTKLEDSAMYFCASSEAVGTSGSYEQYFGPGTRLTVT.

The rearrangement links TRBV25-1 to TRBJ1-2, with a possible D match to TRBD1 (6 bases). The germline V gene has CDR1 MGHDK and CDR2 SYGVNS. The germline V and J ends were trimmed by 3 bases and 4 bases, with 12 bases remaining between them. This CDR3 contains 14 residues. The CDR3 is CASSDLTGSYGYTF. For the CDR3, the DNA is TGTGCCAGCAGTGACCTTACAGGGTCCTATGGCTACACCTTC.

The chain links TRBV30 to TRBJ2-4, with a weak D call TRBD2 (5 bases). Germline loops: CDR1 GTSNPN, CDR2 SVGIG (reference sequence). Trimming pared 1 base from V and 6 bases from J, leaving 13 bases between. The CDR3 has 14 residues. The DNA of the CDR3 is TGTGCCTGGAGTGCCCTGACTACTTCAAACATTCAGTACTTC. It is translated as CAWSALTTSNIQYF.

The chain employs TRBV6-4 and TRBJ1-5, with a tentative D call TRBD1 (5 bases). The CDR3 spans 19 residues. V dropped 5 bases and J dropped 5 bases, with 28 bases sitting between them. Per germline, CDR1 MRHNA and CDR2 SNTAGT. Here the CDR3 reads CASSPRTRAVRRRYQPQHF. DNA of the CDR3: TGTGCCAGCAGTCCCAGGACACGAGCGGTAAGGAGACGGTATCAGCCCCAGCATTTT.

CDR3 sequence reads: CASSSGGPPYNEQFF. In DNA form, the CDR3 reads TGTGCCAGCAGTTCAGGAGGGCCCCCCTACAATGAGCAGTTCTTC. The rearrangement joins TRBV6-5 to TRBJ2-1; the D gene is possibly TRBD2 (6 bases). Germline V CDR1 and CDR2: MNHEY, SVGAGI. Trimming removed 4 bases from V and 2 bases from J, with 12 bases in between. CDR3 length: 15 residues.

The J gene is TRBJ1-1, the V gene TRBV6-5; D is ambiguous. V lost 0 bases and J 1 base, leaving 3 bases between the germline ends. The CDR3 has 13 amino acids. Germline V gives CDR1 MNHEY, CDR2 SVGAGI. The CDR3 sequence is CASSYSSNTEAFF. In DNA form, the CDR3 reads TGTGCCAGCAGTTACTCTTCGAACACTGAAGCTTTCTTT.

The chain couples TRBV5-1 to TRBJ2-7; D is possibly TRBD1 (5 bases). CDR3 length: 14 amino acids. CDR1 is SGHRS, CDR2 YFSETQ, per germline. Trimming cost V 0 bases and J 2 bases, with 9 bases left between them. The CDR3 coding sequence is TGCGCCAGCAGCTTGGACCAGGGAACCTACGAGCAGTACTTC. It is translated as CASSLDQGTYEQYF.

J is TRBJ2-5 and V is TRBV11-3; the D gene is possibly TRBD2 (6 bases). Germline CDR1 is SGHNT and CDR2 is YENEEA. The CDR3 is 14 amino acids. Trimming removed 5 bases at V and 1 base at J, with 11 bases between. Written as DNA, the CDR3 is TGTGCCAGCAGCCAGGGACTGTCCCAAGAGACCCAGTACTTC. This codes for CASSQGLSQETQYF.

This clone appeared a few times. V is TRBV5-1 and J is TRBJ1-2, with a weak D call TRBD1 (5 bases). Trimming took 4 bases from V and 13 from J, leaving 17 bases between them. Germline V gene lookup returns CDR1 SGHRS and CDR2 YFSETQ. The CDR3 contains 12 residues. CDR3: CASSPRTPGGTF. For the CDR3, the DNA is TGCGCCAGCAGCCCTCGGACCCCGGGGGGCACCTTC.

V is TRBV5-4 and J is TRBJ1-1; tentatively, D is TRBD1 (6 bases). The CDR3 covers 12 residues. Trimming cost V 4 bases and J 8 bases, with 12 bases left between them. CDR1 and CDR2 from the germline V gene are SGHNT and YYREEE (reference sequence). The CDR3 region is CASSHRGTEAFF. The CDR3 bases are TGTGCCAGCAGCCACCGTGGGACAGAAGCTTTCTTT.

The CDR3 DNA is TGTGCCAGCAGCTTAGGAGGGGGGACTGCTAACACCGGGGAGCTGTTTTTT. Translation gives CASSLGGGTANTGELFF. The rearrangement uses TRBV11-3 and TRBJ2-2, with D possibly called TRBD1 or TRBD2 (6 bases each). Germline CDR1 SGHNT, CDR2 YENEEA. CDR3 length: 17 amino acids. Trimming pared 1 base from V and 2 bases from J, leaving 14 bases between.

The chain combines TRBV6-6 with TRBJ1-4; D possibly corresponds to TRBD1 (5 bases). V gave up 2 bases and J gave up 8 bases, with 12 bases separating them. The length of the CDR3 is 14 residues. Germline CDR1 MNHNY, CDR2 SVGAGI (reference sequence). In DNA form, the CDR3 reads TGTGCCAGCAGTTACCCAGGGAGTGGAGAAAAACTGTTTTTT. This encodes CASSYPGSGEKLFF.

The chain couples TRBV10-3 to TRBJ2-3; 7 bases agree with TRBD1. The trim removed 4 bases at V and 6 bases at J, leaving 7 bases unmatched. The CDR3 spans 14 residues. Germline V lookup: CDR1 ENHRY, CDR2 SYGVKD. CDR3 in DNA: TGTGCCATCAGTGCAAGGGACAGAGGGGATACGCAGTATTTT. This gives the protein CAISARDRGDTQYF.

This clone was observed a single time. The rearrangement joins TRBV9 to TRBJ2-7; D is perhaps TRBD1 (5 bases). CDR3 length equals 14 residues. V was pared by 2 bases and J by 2 bases, with 11 bases between. Germline CDR1 SGDLS, CDR2 YYNGEE. In nucleotides, the CDR3 is TGTGCCAGCAGCGTCTTACAGGACCCCTACGAGCAGTACTTC. Amino acid sequence: CASSVLQDPYEQYF.